Following are 19 T cell receptor beta chains from one sample sequenced in a study of blood T cell repertoires in COVID-19. Sequenced by immunoSEQ multiplex PCR; TCRdb stores in-frame clones only, minus some. Of under 110,000 clones listed, roughly nine tenths are singletons. Specimen: peripheral blood. These receptors were obtained from a man aged 50 to 60 with acute or convalescent COVID-19.

The gene calls are TRBV4-1 and TRBJ1-6; 12 positions agree with TRBD1. The V segment lost 7 bases and the J segment 8 bases; nucleotides outside the gene matches: 12. The CDR3 is 17 amino acids. Germline V CDR1 and CDR2: MGHRA, YSYEKL. The DNA of the CDR3 is TGCGCCAGCACCAAAGGGGACAGGGGGCTTCTTGATTCACCCCTCCACTTT. Translating it yields CASTKGDRGLLDSPLHF.

This clone has only one observation. The chain has TRBV19 and TRBJ1-2; TRBD1 matches 9 bases. Per the germline V gene, CDR1 is LNHDA and CDR2 is SQIVND (reference sequence). The CDR3 runs 15 residues. The ends lost 7 bases at V and 3 bases at J; junction bases unmatched: 9. The DNA for the CDR3 is TGTGCCAGTACCTCACAGGGGGCGATTCACTATGGCTACACCTTC. Residues: CASTSQGAIHYGYTF.

This sequence joins TRBV29-1 and TRBJ2-3; D might be TRBD1 (6 bases). Trimming stripped 6 bases from V and 2 bases from J, with 9 bases between. The CDR3 has 12 residues. Germline CDR1 reads SQVTM; CDR2 reads ANQGSEA. The CDR3: CSVRTDTDTQYF. Written as DNA, the CDR3 is TGCAGCGTGAGGACAGACACAGATACGCAGTATTTT.

CDR3: CASSISLRDQPQHF. The CDR3 nucleotides read TGTGCCAGTAGTATCAGTCTGAGGGATCAGCCCCAGCATTTT. The V gene is TRBV19, the J gene TRBJ1-5; D unclear. The germline V gene encodes CDR1 LNHDA and CDR2 SQIVND (reference sequence). The CDR3 runs to 14 residues. The V end lost 3 bases, the J end lost 5 bases, and 11 bases lay between the germline ends.

The V and J genes are TRBV20-1 and TRBJ1-2, with 8 bases that match TRBD1. Trimming at V came to 3 bases and at J to 8 bases, leaving 8 bases not matched to a gene. CDR3 length equals 13 residues. The germline V gene has CDR1 DFQATT and CDR2 SNEGSKA (reference sequence). CDR3 DNA: TGCAGTGCTAGTGGACAGGGAGATCGGGGCTACACCTTC. As protein: CSASGQGDRGYTF.

V is TRBV5-5 and J is TRBJ2-2, with D perhaps matching TRBD2 (5 bases). Germline V lookup: CDR1 SGHKS, CDR2 YYEKEE (reference sequence). V was clipped by 1 base and J by 5 bases, with 6 bases between them. CDR3 length: 13 residues. CDR3 nucleotides: TGTGCCAGCAGCTTGACGGGAACCGGGGAGCTGTTTTTT. Its protein product is CASSLTGTGELFF.

The chain joins TRBV5-4 to TRBJ2-1; a possible D gene is TRBD2 (5 bases). CDR1 and CDR2 from the germline V gene are SGHNT and YYREEE (reference sequence). The length of the CDR3 is 13 residues. Trimming took 2 bases from V and 8 from J, leaving 11 bases between them. For the CDR3, the DNA is TGTGCCAGCAGCTTTGATCGGGGATATGAGCAGTTCTTC. This sequence encodes CASSFDRGYEQFF. Drawing the rest from reference TRBV5-4 and TRBJ2-1, the complete variable domain is ETGVTQSPTHLIKTRGQQVTLRCSSQSGHNTVSWYQQALGQGPQFIFQYYREEENGRGNFPPRFSGLQFPNYSSELNVNALELDDSALYLCASSFDRGYEQFFGPGTRLTVL.

The J gene is TRBJ2-5, the V gene TRBV18; TRBD2 is a possible D gene (6 bases). Germline-derived CDR1 and CDR2 are KGHSH and LQKENI. Between the trimmed V and J ends, which lost 5 bases and 14 bases, there was a span of 15 bases. The CDR3 runs to 11 residues. The CDR3 nucleotides are TGTGCCAGCTCAACTGGGGGGAACCGTTACTTC. Amino acid sequence: CASSTGGNRYF.

CDR3 nucleotides: TGTGCCAGCAGCTTAAGGCACCCTATGCGGGGCTTGAACACTGAAGCTTTCTTT. Protein product: CASSLRHPMRGLNTEAFF. The genes are TRBV11-2 and TRBJ1-1, with D perhaps TRBD1 (5 bases). This CDR3 has 18 amino acids. Trimming left V 2 bases short and J 0 bases short, with 19 bases between. Germline CDR1 and CDR2: SGHAT and FQNNGV. The full variable domain, in which reference TRBV11-2 and TRBJ1-1 provide the parts outside the CDR3, is EAGVAQSPRYKIIEKRQSVAFWCNPISGHATLYWYQQILGQGPKLLIQFQNNGVVDDSQLPKDRFSAERLKGVDSTLKIQPAKLEDSAVYLCASSLRHPMRGLNTEAFFGQGTRLTVV.

The chain is built from TRBV28 and TRBJ1-4, with 10 bases aligning to TRBD1. The CDR3 loop spans 15 amino acids. CDR1 is MDHEN and CDR2 is SYDVKM in the germline V gene. Germline trimming cut 2 bases from V and 10 bases from J; bases unmatched to any gene: 7. This CDR3 reads CASSLEGTGVRKLFF. The CDR3 DNA is TGTGCCAGCAGTTTAGAAGGGACAGGGGTTAGAAAACTGTTTTTT.

The rearrangement joins TRBV4-1 to TRBJ2-3; TRBD1 is a possible D gene (6 bases). Trimming removed 6 bases at V and 8 bases at J, with 9 bases between. Germline CDR1 is MGHRA and CDR2 is YSYEKL. The CDR3 loop spans 11 amino acids. This CDR3 reads CASRQGVTQYF. CDR3 bases: TGCGCCAGCAGACAGGGCGTTACGCAGTATTTT.

This sequence joins TRBV19 and TRBJ1-1; D not resolved. This CDR3 is built from 15 residues. Germline CDR1 and CDR2: LNHDA and SQIVND (reference sequence). Trimming stripped 8 bases from V and 0 bases from J, with 16 bases between. In DNA, the CDR3 is TGTGCCAGTCAGAATCCCCGAAATCTGAACACTGAAGCTTTCTTT. This gives the protein CASQNPRNLNTEAFF. Using reference TRBV19 and TRBJ1-1 for the parts outside the CDR3, the full variable domain is DGGITQSPKYLFRKEGQNVTLSCEQNLNHDAMYWYRQDPGQGLRLIYYSQIVNDFQKGDIAEGYSVSREKKESFPLTVTSAQKNPTAFYLCASQNPRNLNTEAFFGQGTRLTVV.

CDR3 DNA: TGTGCCAGCAGTTTCAGGACACCGAGCTCCTACAATGAGCAGTTCTTC. Its protein is CASSFRTPSSYNEQFF. The chain is built from TRBV27 and TRBJ2-1, with D possibly matching TRBD1 (5 bases). CDR3 length: 16 amino acids. V dropped 3 bases and J dropped 0 bases, with 12 bases sitting between them. Germline CDR1 reads MNHEY; CDR2 reads SMNVEV (reference sequence).

The count of this clone is one. The chain joins TRBV2 to TRBJ1-1, with D unclear. The germline V gene has CDR1 SNHLY and CDR2 FYNNEI. The CDR3 is made up of 11 amino acids. The germline V and J ends were trimmed by 6 bases and 4 bases, with 6 bases remaining between them. CDR3 DNA: TGTGCCAGCAGGGTGGCCACTGAAGCTTTCTTT. Amino acids: CASRVATEAFF. The variable domain in full, completed from reference TRBV2 and TRBJ1-1, reads EPEVTQTPSHQVTQMGQEVILRCVPISNHLYFYWYRQILGQKVEFLVSFYNNEISEKSEIFDDQFSVERPDGSNFTLKIRSTKLEDSAMYFCASRVATEAFFGQGTRLTVV.

This clone appeared a few times. This rearrangement joins TRBV28 to TRBJ2-7; perhaps TRBD2 as D (6 bases). Trimming took off 5 bases at V and 8 bases at J, with 22 bases between the two ends. The germline gives CDR1 MDHEN, CDR2 SYDVKM. CDR3 length: 15 residues. The CDR3 sequence: CASSPPGTLRSQQYF. CDR3 DNA: TGTGCCAGCAGTCCCCCCGGGACTCTAAGAAGTCAGCAGTACTTC.

The genes are TRBV6-5 and TRBJ1-2; 8 nucleotides align to TRBD1. CDR3 length: 13 amino acids. The V gene's germline CDR1 is MNHEY and CDR2 SVGAGI. V lost 6 bases to trimming and J lost 6 bases; unmatched junction nucleotides: 6. CDR3 bases: TGTGCCAGCAGGTTGACAGGGGTAGATGGCTACACCTTC. As protein: CASRLTGVDGYTF.

The chain uses TRBV6-4 and TRBJ1-1, with unresolved D. Trimming took 2 bases from V and 5 from J, leaving 15 bases between them. Germline V gene data show CDR1 as MRHNA and CDR2 as SNTAGT. The CDR3 consists of 15 residues. The CDR3 reads CASSDLGLGRTEAFF. CDR3 nucleotide sequence: TGTGCCAGCAGTGACCTCGGACTGGGGAGGACTGAAGCTTTCTTT.

The chain recombines TRBV29-1 with TRBJ1-2, with a possible D match to TRBD1 (6 bases). V was shortened by 5 bases and J by 6 bases, with 16 bases between the two germline ends. The CDR3 runs 13 residues. Germline loops: CDR1 SQVTM, CDR2 ANQGSEA. The CDR3 DNA follows: TGCAGCGTTACCCAACAGGGTCAAGATGGCTACACCTTC. This gives the protein CSVTQQGQDGYTF. Filled out from reference TRBV29-1 and TRBJ1-2, the complete variable domain reads SAVISQKPSRDICQRGTSLTIQCQVDSQVTMMFWYRQQPGQSLTLIATANQGSEATYESGFVIDKFPISRPNLTFSTLTVSNMSPEDSSIYLCSVTQQGQDGYTFGSGTRLTVV.

The chain is built from TRBV7-2 and TRBJ1-2, with a weak D call TRBD1 (5 bases). V gave up 5 bases and J gave up 4 bases, with 11 bases separating them. The V gene's germline CDR1 is SGHTA and CDR2 FQGNSA. The CDR3 length is 13 residues. The CDR3 reads CASSPGGGYGYTF. CDR3 nucleotide sequence: TGTGCCAGCAGCCCAGGCGGGGGCTATGGCTACACCTTC.